This entry features one T cell receptor beta chain sequence. The germline V gene encodes CDR1 SGHRS and CDR2 YFSETQ. The CDR3 is 16 residues long. Trimming took 0 bases from V and 0 from J; bases not matched to a gene: 4. The entry originates in a study of CD8 T cells in Susac syndrome. Reverse transcription of 0.5 to 1 ug RNA was performed with random hexamers. Using its own MiXCR run on the immunoSEQ multiplex PCR reads, TCRdb lists one record per CDR3 protein. The repertoire has some 260,000 distinct CDR3 sequences, roughly 85% of them found once; the top ten carry 0.11%. The sample comprised CD8+ T cells from PBMCs. This receptor was taken from a human donor with multiple sclerosis. The chain is built from TRBV5-1 and TRBJ2-7; TRBD2 matches at 9 bases. The chain's CDR3 is CASSLAGLASSYEQYF. DNA for the CDR3: TGCGCCAGCAGCTTGGCGGGACTAGCTAGCTCCTACGAGCAGTACTTC.